This passage covers 15 T cell receptor beta chains from one sample sequenced in a study of identical twins' blood T cells (dated by TCRdb to the early 2010s). Library preparation used 5' RACE. Sequencer: Illumina Genome Analyzer IIx. The public reads were run again by TCRdb, first through fastp at Q25 and then through MiXCR, and only productive beta chains were kept. Entries are consolidated by CDR3 protein sequence, retaining the most common genes and DNA. The sample table shows 300,000 to 400,000 distinct CDR3 sequences, and around 30% are seen once. The ten largest clones add up to 5.5% to 6.5% of the sample. The sequenced material came from PBMCs. The receptors stem from a woman between 18 and 55 years old in good health.

This chain uses TRBV7-8 with TRBJ1-1; 7 bases line up with TRBD1. This CDR3 has 14 amino acids. Germline CDR1 SGHVS, CDR2 FQNEAQ. V was pared by 5 bases and J by 4 bases, with 7 bases of the junction left unmatched. The CDR3 is CASSPLDRSTEAFF. The CDR3 DNA follows: TGTGCCAGCAGCCCGCTGGACAGGAGCACTGAAGCTTTCTTT. The complete variable domain, with remaining parts taken from reference TRBV7-8 and TRBJ1-1, reads GAGVSQSPRYKVAKRGQDVALRCDPISGHVSLFWYQQALGQGPEFLTYFQNEAQLDKSGLPSDRFFAERPEGSVSTLKIQRTQQEDSAVYLCASSPLDRSTEAFFGQGTRLTVV.

The chain is built from TRBV13 and TRBJ1-1, with a tentative D call TRBD1 (5 bases). Germline values: CDR1 PRHDT, CDR2 FYEKMQ (reference sequence). The CDR3 is made up of 14 amino acids. The ends were cut back, 4 bases at V and 5 bases at J, with 14 bases in the middle. The CDR3 loop is CASSSPTGGTEAFF. The CDR3 nucleotides are TGTGCCAGCAGCTCCCCTACGGGGGGGACTGAAGCTTTCTTT.

Remarks on this clonotype: An end of the junction differs from the germline gene, which may be a read error. The chain recombines TRBV5-1 with TRBJ2-3, with D hard to call. CDR3 length equals 15 residues. Germline V lookup: CDR1 SGHRS, CDR2 YFSETQ. Here the CDR3 reads CAGSLFLGSTDTQYF. The CDR3 region has the DNA TGCGCCGGCAGCTTATTCTTGGGAAGCACAGATACGCAGTATTTT. Full variable domain (outside the CDR3, taken from reference TRBV5-1 and TRBJ2-3): KAGVTQTPRYLIKTRGQQVTLSCSPISGHRSVSWYQQTPGQGLQFLFEYFSETQRNKGNFPGRFSGRQFSNSRSEMNVSTLELGDSALYLCAGSLFLGSTDTQYFGPGTRLTVL.

The DNA of the CDR3 is TGCAGTGCCCTGGGACTAGACCGATACAATGAGCAGTTCTTC. Translating it yields CSALGLDRYNEQFF. V gene TRBV20-1 combines with J gene TRBJ2-1; TRBD2 agrees at 8 bases. Germline V gene sequence: CDR1 DFQATT, CDR2 SNEGSKA (reference sequence). With V trimmed by 6 bases and J by 4 bases, 8 bases remained unmatched. The CDR3 has 14 residues.

The chain uses TRBV10-3 and TRBJ2-7, with TRBD1 as a possible D gene (5 bases). CDR1 is ENHRY, CDR2 SYGVKD, per germline. The length of the CDR3 is 13 residues. With 6 bases removed from V and 4 bases from J, the gap between germline ends came to 13 bases. The CDR3, as DNA: TGTGCCATCAGGTCGCAGGGATCTTACGAGCAGTACTTC. This gives the protein CAIRSQGSYEQYF.

This clonotype appeared a few times. The chain links TRBV5-1 to TRBJ2-2, with no clear D. The length of the CDR3 is 14 residues. The V and J ends lost 3 bases and 6 bases respectively, with 12 bases between them. Germline V gene data show CDR1 as SGHRS and CDR2 as YFSETQ. CDR3 sequence reads: CASSSAPQPGELFF. The CDR3 coding sequence is TGCGCCAGCAGCTCCGCCCCCCAACCCGGGGAGCTGTTTTTT.

There are a few counts of this clonotype. V is TRBV6-2 or TRBV6-3 and J is TRBJ1-5, with 7 bases fitting TRBD1. The CDR3 totals 16 residues. The germline V gene has CDR1 MNHEY and CDR2 SVGEGT. J was trimmed by 1 base and V by 6 bases; bases with no gene match: 9. The CDR3 loop is CASRRGTDPSNQPQHF. CDR3 sequence (DNA): TGTGCCAGCAGACGCGGGACAGATCCAAGCAATCAGCCCCAGCATTTT.

The chain combines TRBV9 with TRBJ2-5; D not certain. In germline, CDR1 is SGDLS, CDR2 YYNGEE. Trimming removed 7 bases at V and 1 base at J, with 11 bases between. The CDR3 is made up of 13 amino acids. The CDR3: CASSGQLQETQYF. The CDR3 coding sequence is TGTGCCAGCTCAGGTCAGCTCCAAGAGACCCAGTACTTC.

The sample holds a few counts of this clonotype. The chain couples TRBV5-1 to TRBJ2-3; TRBD1 is a possible D gene (6 bases). This CDR3 has 15 amino acids. From germline, CDR1 is SGHRS and CDR2 YFSETQ. V gave up 4 bases and J gave up 7 bases, with 19 bases separating them. The CDR3 here is CASSLNRVVGNTQYF. CDR3 DNA sequence: TGCGCCAGCAGCCTTAACAGGGTAGTGGGCAATACGCAGTATTTT.

V usage is TRBV7-9 and J usage is TRBJ1-5, with a weak D call TRBD1 (6 bases). Trimming pared 9 bases from V and 5 bases from J, leaving 11 bases between. The CDR3 length is 12 residues. Germline lookup yields CDR1 SEHNR and CDR2 FQNEAQ (reference sequence). The DNA for the CDR3 is TGTGCCAGTGGGGACATCGATCAGCCCCAGCATTTT. Residues: CASGDIDQPQHF.

A remark on this clonotype: A much bigger clone sits one base away, suggesting this may be a read error. The rearrangement links TRBV5-6 to TRBJ1-1, with D possibly matching TRBD1 (5 bases). The CDR3 has 14 amino acids. Germline loops: CDR1 SGHDT, CDR2 YYEEEE. DNA for the CDR3: TGTGCCAGCAGCTTAGGGACGGTGAACACTGAAGCTTCCTTT. Residues: CASSLGTVNTEASF. Full variable domain (remainder filled in from reference TRBV5-6 and TRBJ1-1): DAGVTQSPTHLIKTRGQQVTLRCSPKSGHDTVSWYQQALGQGPQFIFQYYEEEERQRGNFPDRFSGHQFPNYSSELNVNALLLGDSALYLCASSLGTVNTEASFGQGTRLTVV.

This clonotype showed up just once. The chain uses TRBV7-2 and TRBJ1-2; TRBD1 agrees at 9 bases. Germline assignment: CDR1 SGHTA and CDR2 FQGNSA. This CDR3 is built from 13 residues. With V trimmed by 5 bases and J by 4 bases, 2 bases remained unmatched. The CDR3 coding sequence is TGTGCCAGCAGCATGACAGGGGGCTATGGCTACACCTTC. It translates to CASSMTGGYGYTF.

About this clonotype itself: Sequence at one end of the junction differs from germline and may be a read error. The chain combines TRBV20-1 with TRBJ1-5, with D perhaps matching TRBD1 (5 bases). CDR3 size: 14 residues. Per germline, CDR1 DFQATT and CDR2 SNEGSKA (reference sequence). The CDR3 DNA sequence: TGCAGTGCTAGAGATCCCGGGGGGATTCAGCCCCAACATTTT. Encoded protein: CSARDPGGIQPQHF.

The table lists this clonotype with a few counts. The chain has TRBV7-3 and TRBJ1-1, with D perhaps TRBD1 (5 bases). Trimming cost V 4 bases and J 7 bases, with 22 bases left between them. Germline assignment: CDR1 SGHTA and CDR2 FQGTGA. CDR3 length: 16 amino acids. The CDR3 nucleotides read TGTGCCAGCAGCTCTGGAATTGCCGACAGAGCCAATGAAGCTTTCTTT. Its protein is CASSSGIADRANEAFF.

The chain recombines TRBV10-2 with TRBJ1-1; no clear D gene. V lost 6 bases, J lost 1 base, and 12 bases lay in between. CDR1 and CDR2 from the germline V gene are WSHSY and SAAADI. The CDR3 spans 14 residues. Written as DNA, the CDR3 is TGCGCCAGCAGCGAGGGTTCCGGGAACACTGAAGCTTTCTTT. Its translation: CASSEGSGNTEAFF.